Listed below are T cell receptor beta chains from one sample, sequenced in a study of memory CD4+ T cells and cytomegalovirus serostatus. This table comes from immunoSEQ multiplex PCR, and its TCRdb copy is limited to in-frame clones, with some not included. The sample holds about 58,000 clones, roughly 84% seen once. The sequenced sample consisted of memory CD4+ T cells from blood. Receptor source: an adult in good health and CMV-seronegative. Some clones in this sample may be carry-over from other donors' samples. CDR3s include the opening cysteine and the closing phenylalanine or tryptophan. The D gene is left open where the match is weak. Part of the rows lack a size; the others show once, few, many or a class for expanded clones.

d_call	clone_size	v_call	j_call	cdr3_length	cdr3_nt	cdr3_aa
TRBD2	once	TRBV10-2	TRBJ2-7	16	TGCGCCAGCAGTGTATTAGGACTAGCGGGAGGAGGGGAGCAGTACTTC	CASSVLGLAGGGEQYF
TRBD2	.	TRBV6-5	TRBJ2-1	15	TGTGCCAGCAGTTTAGAGACTAGCGCCTACAATGAGCAGTTCTTC	CASSLETSAYNEQFF
TRBD1	.	TRBV6-6	TRBJ2-7	15	TGTGCCAGCAGGGGGGGACAGGGGGCTGCCTACGAGCAGTACTTC	CASRGGQGAAYEQYF
TRBD2	.	TRBV4-2	TRBJ2-7	18	TGTGCCAGCAGCCAGGAAAGTCCGGCGACTAGCGTTCCATACGAGCAGTACTTC	CASSQESPATSVPYEQYF
.	.	TRBV18	TRBJ2-4	16	TGTGCCAGCTCACCCCAAAAGAGCGCAGCCAAAAACATTCAGTACTTC	CASSPQKSAAKNIQYF
.	.	TRBV7-9	TRBJ2-5	15	TGTGCCAGCAGCTTAGGGGGGATTTCGGAGGAGACCCAGTACTTC	CASSLGGISEETQYF
TRBD2	.	TRBV19	TRBJ2-1	15	TGTGCCAGTACCCTAGCGGGAGTACCCTACAATGAGCAGTTCTTC	CASTLAGVPYNEQFF
.	.	TRBV30	TRBJ2-7	13	TGTGCCTGGAGTGCTACAGAACTTATTGGGCCGTACTTC	CAWSATELIGPYF
TRBD2	.	TRBV6-5	TRBJ2-7	15	TGTGCCAGCAGTTTCGTAGCGGGAGGTACCTACGAGCAGTACTTC	CASSFVAGGTYEQYF
.	.	TRBV5-1	TRBJ1-2	13	TGCGCCAGCAGCTTGGGCCACCCCGGGGGCTACACCTTC	CASSLGHPGGYTF
TRBD1	once	TRBV5-1	TRBJ2-1	14	TGCGCCAGCAGCTTGGCACAGGGGATCAATGAGCAGTTCTTC	CASSLAQGINEQFF
.	.	TRBV6-5	TRBJ1-1	14	TGTGCCAGCAGTTCGGGACATACGAACACTGAAGCTTTCTTT	CASSSGHTNTEAFF
.	.	TRBV7-9	TRBJ1-2	13	TGTGCCAGCAGCTTGGCAGGGCGGCGAGGCTACACCTTC	CASSLAGRRGYTF
TRBD2	.	TRBV30	TRBJ2-7	14	TGTGCCTGGAGTGTCCGGACTAGCGGCTACGAGCAGTACTTC	CAWSVRTSGYEQYF
.	few	TRBV28	TRBJ2-3	14	TGTGCCAGCAGTTGGGCCTCGAGGGTGGATACGCAGTATTTT	CASSWASRVDTQYF
.	.	TRBV6-4	TRBJ2-3	15	TGTGCCAGCAGTGTCGGCGGGCTAGGGACAGATACGCAGTATTTT	CASSVGGLGTDTQYF
.	.	TRBV11-2	TRBJ2-6	13	TGTGCCAGCAGCTTCTTTGGGGCCAACGTCCTGACTTTC	CASSFFGANVLTF